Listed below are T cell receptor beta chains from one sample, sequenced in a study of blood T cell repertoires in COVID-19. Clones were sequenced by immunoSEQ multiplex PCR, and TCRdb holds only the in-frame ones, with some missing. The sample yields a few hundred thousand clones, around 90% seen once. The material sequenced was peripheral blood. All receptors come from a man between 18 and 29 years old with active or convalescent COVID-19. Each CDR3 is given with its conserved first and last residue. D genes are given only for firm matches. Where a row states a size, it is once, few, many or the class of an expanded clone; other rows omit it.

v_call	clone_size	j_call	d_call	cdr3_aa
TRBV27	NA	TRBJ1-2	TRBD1	CASRTGQGTYTF
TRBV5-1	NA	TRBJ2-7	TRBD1	CASSWTGAEQYF
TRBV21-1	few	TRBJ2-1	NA	CASIPGQSSYNEQFF
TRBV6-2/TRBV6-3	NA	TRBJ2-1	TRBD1	CASSNWMGQGSNEQFF
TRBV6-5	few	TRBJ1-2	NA	CASSYWQGTNYGYTF
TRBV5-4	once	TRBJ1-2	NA	CASSGERGLYGYTF
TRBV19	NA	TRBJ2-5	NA	CASSSQGGQETQYF
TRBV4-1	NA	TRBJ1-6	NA	CASSQDGAGNSPLHF
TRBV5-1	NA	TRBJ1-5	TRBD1	CASSPTGDNQPQHF
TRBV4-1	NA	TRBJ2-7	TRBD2	CASSQIWAGAYEQYF
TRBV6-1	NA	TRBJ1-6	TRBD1	CASSDGQGAVADSPLHF
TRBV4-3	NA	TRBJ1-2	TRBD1	CASSQDTLGTAFSGYTF
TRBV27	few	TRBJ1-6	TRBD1	CASSPGTGGNSPLHF
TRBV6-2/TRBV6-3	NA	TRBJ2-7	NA	CASSLLSPRLYEQYF
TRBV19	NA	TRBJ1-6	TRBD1	CASSPRQGFDYNSPLHF
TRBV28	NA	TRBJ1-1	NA	CASSSPGGDTEAFF
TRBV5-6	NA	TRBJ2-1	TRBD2	CASSIGLAGGLNEQFF
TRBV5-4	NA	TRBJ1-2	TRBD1	CASSSGTGPYGYTF
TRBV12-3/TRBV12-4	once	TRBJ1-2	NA	CASSFGTSYGYTF
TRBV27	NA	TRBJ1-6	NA	CATLPGVGNSPLHF
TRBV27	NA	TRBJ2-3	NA	CASRDSRHTQYF
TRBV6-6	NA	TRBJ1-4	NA	CASSFQGPATNEKLFF
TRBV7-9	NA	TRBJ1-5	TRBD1	CASSLQGDQPQHF
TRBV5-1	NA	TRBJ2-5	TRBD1	CASSFIQGPQETQYF
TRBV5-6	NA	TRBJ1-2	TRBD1	CASRVFSGTVYGYTF
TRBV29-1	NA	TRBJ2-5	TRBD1	CSVEEIGGRETQYF
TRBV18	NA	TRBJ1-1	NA	CASSLRLLEAEAFF